The rows below give T cell receptor beta chains drawn from one sample of a study of CD8 T cells in Susac syndrome. TCRdb reanalysed the immunoSEQ multiplex PCR reads using MiXCR and keeps one entry per CDR3 protein. The sample consists of roughly 200,000 distinct CDR3 sequences, 90% to 95% of them appearing once. Material for sequencing was CD4+ T cells from PBMCs. These receptors were obtained from a human donor in good health. CDR3s include the opening cysteine and the closing phenylalanine or tryptophan. The order of the fields is D gene, J gene, clone size, V gene, CDR3 DNA, CDR3 protein. A D gene is named only where the DNA matches it firmly. Rows give clone size only sometimes, using once, few, many, or a class for an expanded clone.

D gene: -; J gene: TRBJ2-3; clone size: -; V gene: TRBV25-1; CDR3 DNA: TGTGCCAGCAGTGAACCCTGGGCAGATACGCAGTATTTT; CDR3 protein: CASSEPWADTQYF
D gene: -; J gene: TRBJ1-2; clone size: -; V gene: TRBV20-1; CDR3 DNA: TGCAGTGCTAGATCAGAGTGGAACTACACCTTC; CDR3 protein: CSARSEWNYTF
D gene: -; J gene: TRBJ2-1; clone size: -; V gene: TRBV29-1; CDR3 DNA: TGCAGCGTTGACCGTTCCTACAATGAGCAGTTCTTC; CDR3 protein: CSVDRSYNEQFF
D gene: -; J gene: TRBJ1-2; clone size: -; V gene: TRBV11-1; CDR3 DNA: TGTGCCAGCACAACGGACAGAAACTATGGCTACACCTTC; CDR3 protein: CASTTDRNYGYTF
D gene: -; J gene: TRBJ2-1; clone size: -; V gene: TRBV12-5; CDR3 DNA: TGTGCTAGTGGTTCCGACCGACAGTTTTCCTACAATGAGCAGTTCTTC; CDR3 protein: CASGSDRQFSYNEQFF
D gene: TRBD1; J gene: TRBJ1-2; clone size: -; V gene: TRBV9; CDR3 DNA: TGTGCCAGCAGCGTAGCAGGGACAGGGGGCGGGAACTATGGCTACACCTTC; CDR3 protein: CASSVAGTGGGNYGYTF
D gene: TRBD1; J gene: TRBJ2-3; clone size: -; V gene: TRBV11-2; CDR3 DNA: TGTGCCAGCAGCCATCCTAGGGGGCGCACAGATACGCAGTATTTT; CDR3 protein: CASSHPRGRTDTQYF
D gene: -; J gene: TRBJ1-1; clone size: -; V gene: TRBV3-1; CDR3 DNA: TGTGCCAGCAGCCAAGTCGGCCGCGGGGGCACTGAAGCTTTCTTT; CDR3 protein: CASSQVGRGGTEAFF
D gene: -; J gene: TRBJ2-7; clone size: -; V gene: TRBV24-1; CDR3 DNA: TGTGCCACCCCCCCCACCGACTCCTACGAGCAGTACTTC; CDR3 protein: CATPPTDSYEQYF
D gene: -; J gene: TRBJ1-6; clone size: -; V gene: TRBV20-1; CDR3 DNA: TGCAGTGCTAGATCCCCTGGGGTTTCACCCCTCCACTTT; CDR3 protein: CSARSPGVSPLHF
D gene: -; J gene: TRBJ2-3; clone size: -; V gene: TRBV3-1; CDR3 DNA: TGTGCCAGCAGCCAAGAGGGCACAGATACGCAGTATTTT; CDR3 protein: CASSQEGTDTQYF
D gene: -; J gene: TRBJ2-5; clone size: -; V gene: TRBV11-2; CDR3 DNA: TGTGCCAGCAGCTATGGGGGGCTTGGGACCCAGTACTTC; CDR3 protein: CASSYGGLGTQYF
D gene: -; J gene: TRBJ2-5; clone size: -; V gene: TRBV6-5; CDR3 DNA: TGTGCCAGCAATGGGAACGGAGAGACCCAGTACTTC; CDR3 protein: CASNGNGETQYF
D gene: -; J gene: TRBJ1-5; clone size: -; V gene: TRBV29-1; CDR3 DNA: TGCAGCGTTGAGGAAGGCCAGCATTTT; CDR3 protein: CSVEEGQHF
D gene: -; J gene: TRBJ1-5; clone size: -; V gene: TRBV9; CDR3 DNA: TGTGCCAGCAGCGTGGGGACCTCCGGTCAGCCCCAGCATTTT; CDR3 protein: CASSVGTSGQPQHF
D gene: -; J gene: TRBJ2-2; clone size: -; V gene: TRBV28; CDR3 DNA: TGTGCCAGCAATCGTCCCACCGGGGAGCTGTTTTTT; CDR3 protein: CASNRPTGELFF
D gene: -; J gene: TRBJ2-2; clone size: -; V gene: TRBV10-3; CDR3 DNA: TGTGCCATCAGTGAGTCCACAGGGGCGGGAGGCGCCGGGGAGCTGTTTTTT; CDR3 protein: CAISESTGAGGAGELFF
D gene: -; J gene: TRBJ2-7; clone size: once; V gene: TRBV7-9; CDR3 DNA: TGTGCCAGCAGCTTTTCCTTGGGGGAGCAGTACTTC; CDR3 protein: CASSFSLGEQYF
D gene: TRBD2; J gene: TRBJ2-1; clone size: -; V gene: TRBV15; CDR3 DNA: TGTGCCACCAGCTTGAAGCGGGAGGGGAATGAGCAGTTCTTC; CDR3 protein: CATSLKREGNEQFF
D gene: -; J gene: TRBJ2-7; clone size: -; V gene: TRBV7-9; CDR3 DNA: TGTGCCAGCAGCTTACCGGGGGAAGCCTACGAGCAGTACTTC; CDR3 protein: CASSLPGEAYEQYF
D gene: -; J gene: TRBJ2-7; clone size: -; V gene: TRBV7-2; CDR3 DNA: TGTGCCAGCAGCCCGGCCGTACCCTACGAGCAGTACTTC; CDR3 protein: CASSPAVPYEQYF
D gene: TRBD2; J gene: TRBJ2-7; clone size: -; V gene: TRBV5-1; CDR3 DNA: TGCGCCAGCAGCTTGGCCTCGGCTAGCGGGGGGCAATTGTACGAGCAGTACTTC; CDR3 protein: CASSLASASGGQLYEQYF
D gene: TRBD2; J gene: TRBJ2-3; clone size: -; V gene: TRBV5-4; CDR3 DNA: TGTGCCAGCAGCTTGGGGCTAGCGGGGGACTCGCAGTATTTT; CDR3 protein: CASSLGLAGDSQYF